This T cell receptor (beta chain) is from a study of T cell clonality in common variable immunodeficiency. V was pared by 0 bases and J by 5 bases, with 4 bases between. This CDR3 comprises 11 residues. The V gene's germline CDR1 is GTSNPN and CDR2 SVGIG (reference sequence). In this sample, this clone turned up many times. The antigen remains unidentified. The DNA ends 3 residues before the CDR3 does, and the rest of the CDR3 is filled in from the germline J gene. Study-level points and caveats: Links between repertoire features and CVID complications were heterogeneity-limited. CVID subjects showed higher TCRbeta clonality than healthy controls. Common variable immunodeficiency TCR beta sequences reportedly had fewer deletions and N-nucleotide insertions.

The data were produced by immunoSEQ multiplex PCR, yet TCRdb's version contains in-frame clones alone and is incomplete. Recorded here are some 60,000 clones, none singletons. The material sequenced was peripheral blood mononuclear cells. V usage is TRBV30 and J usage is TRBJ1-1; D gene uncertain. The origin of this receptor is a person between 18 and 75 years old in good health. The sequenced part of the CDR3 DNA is TGTGCCTGGAGTGTAGGGACTGAA. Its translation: CAWSVGTE. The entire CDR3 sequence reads CAWSVGTEAFF.